This T cell receptor beta chain is drawn from a study of blood T cell repertoires in COVID-19 (TCRdb year 2020). Regarding the complete study: Samples from collaborators originated in the United States, Italy and Spain and spanned both the acute and convalescent phases of COVID-19. Deeply sampled blood TCRbeta repertoires from subjects exposed to, actively infected with, or recovered from COVID-19 were included in the dataset. A freely available public database, intended as a resource for researchers studying the immune response to SARS-CoV-2, is where the repertoires were released. Samples came from the ongoing ImmuneRACE study (first 160 participants) plus 1,254 subjects from 6 global collaborators. The prospective study material was composed of cDNA or gDNA derived from T cells, B-cell-depleted T cells, or PBMCs. A de-identified subject ID, COVID-19 status, age in years and sex were almost always included in the sample metadata. HLA class I and class II types, where available, came from metadata supplied by the sample provider rather than from assay-based typing.

In the prospective study, participants were about 18 to 100 years old, resided in fewer than 25 geographic areas of the United States, and were enrolled through a virtual design. Cohort assignment in the prospective study relied on participant-reported clinical history from a screening survey and a study questionnaire. For ImmuneRACE Cohort 3, a participant was defined as recovered based on two consecutive negative NP/OP PCR tests, clearance by a healthcare professional, or resolution of symptoms. Each participant in the prospective study had whole blood, serum and a nasopharyngeal or oropharyngeal swab collected by mobile phlebotomists. Participants in the prospective study had the option to provide additional blood draws and questionnaires over a roughly two-month period. Before DNA extraction, blood samples from the prospective study were shipped at room temperature or frozen. What the work shows at the level of the full study, not this receptor alone: The amount of clinical and demographic metadata varied by source and participant and was provided uncurated.

TCRbeta CDR3 regions were amplified from genomic DNA by means of the immunoSEQ Assay, a bias-controlled multiplex PCR. The study's processing was this. Within the assay, amplification of reference gene primers was used to estimate how many nucleated cells each sample contained. To quantify the absolute abundance of each unique TCRbeta CDR3 rearrangement, sequence reads were collapsed and filtered. For each sample, productive Simpson clonality was calculated by taking the square root of Simpson's diversity index across productive rearrangements. In its TCRdb copy, this immuneACCESS table keeps in-frame sequences only and misses some clones. Where compared with another copy, unresolved V genes explain less than half of these, and the others have no known cause. V and J calls and clone size come straight from that table; D and trimming were deduced from the DNA. The sample table lists about 350,000 clones, about 87% of them with a count of one. About 5.4% of the sample is held by the ten biggest clonotypes.

CDR1 MNHEY and CDR2 SVGAGI are derived from the germline V gene. The CDR3 measures 15 amino acids from cysteine to phenylalanine. Only the CDR3 region is kept as DNA, spanning 45 bases read in frame from base 1. The V end loses 6 bases and the J end loses 1 base, and a stretch of 10 bases separates them. As regards this clone: The clone's antigen remains unknown. Base quality data are lacking; no much larger clone is found one base away.

The sequence was obtained from a woman aged 30 to 39 who had recovered from COVID-19. Material: PBMCs or T cells enriched from blood (not recorded which). The sequence joins TRBV6-5 to TRBJ1-6; too little of a D gene remains to name it. The nucleotide sequence reads TGTGCCAGCAGGCCCTATCAATCCTATAATTCACCCCTCCACTTT. Its amino acids are CASRPYQSYNSPLHF.